The source of this T cell receptor beta chain is a study of blood T cell repertoires in COVID-19. The V gene lost 2 bases and the J gene lost 11 bases, with 9 bases spanning the gap. Germline assignment: CDR1 SGHDN and CDR2 FVKESK. The CDR3 extends over 12 amino acids. Using immunoSEQ multiplex PCR, the repertoire was profiled, and TCRdb retains in-frame clones only, with some absent. The sample carries 100,000 to 150,000 clones, around 89% recorded once. This clone appeared a single time. The chain recombines TRBV14 with TRBJ1-4; D is perhaps TRBD1 (5 bases). Material for sequencing was peripheral blood. The receptor's source is a man in his fifties or sixties with COVID-19, enrolled during active disease. The CDR3 loop reads CASSQPRGKLFF. The CDR3 DNA sequence: TGTGCCAGCAGCCAACCACGGGGGAAACTGTTTTTT.